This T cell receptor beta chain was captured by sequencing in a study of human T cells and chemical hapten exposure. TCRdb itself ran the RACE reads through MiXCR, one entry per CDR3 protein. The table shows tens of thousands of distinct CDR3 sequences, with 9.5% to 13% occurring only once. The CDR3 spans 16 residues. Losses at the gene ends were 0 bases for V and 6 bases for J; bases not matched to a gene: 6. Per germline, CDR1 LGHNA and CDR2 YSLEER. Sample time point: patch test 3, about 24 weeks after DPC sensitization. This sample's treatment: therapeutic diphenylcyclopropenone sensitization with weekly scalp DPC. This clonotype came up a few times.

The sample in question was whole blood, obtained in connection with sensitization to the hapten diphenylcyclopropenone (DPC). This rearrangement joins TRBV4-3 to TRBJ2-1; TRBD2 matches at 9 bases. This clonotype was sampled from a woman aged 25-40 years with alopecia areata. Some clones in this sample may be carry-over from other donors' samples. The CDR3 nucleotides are TGCGCCAGCAGCCAAGATTATGCGGGAGGGGGCAATGAGCAGTTCTTC. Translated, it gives CASSQDYAGGGNEQFF.